Listed here are 19 T cell receptor beta chains from one sample, sequenced in a study of T-cell reconstitution after alpha-beta-depleted transplantation in children. Preparing the TCRbeta library involved the use of unique molecular identifiers. TCRdb fed the PCR reads into MiXCR, producing one record per CDR3 protein. The sample holds more than 400,000 distinct CDR3 sequences, 9.5% to 12% seen once. The specimen was PBMCs, mostly from graft donor cells, collected 180 days after TCRalphabeta/CD19-depleted stem cell transplant. These receptors all stem from a female patient between 2 and 15 years old who had a stem cell transplant for aplastic anemia, so the T cells may come from the graft donor.

The genes are TRBV7-3 and TRBJ2-1, with TRBD2 matching over 12 bases. Germline values: CDR1 SGHTA, CDR2 FQGTGA. The junction had 9 bases not matched to a gene; V was cut back by 1 base and J by 8 bases. The CDR3 runs 17 residues. In nucleotides, the CDR3 is TGTGCCAGCAGCTTAAAGGCTAGCGGGAGGGCGGGCGATGAGCAGTTCTTC. Translating it yields CASSLKASGRAGDEQFF.

This clonotype was observed a handful of times. The genes are TRBV29-1 and TRBJ1-1, with a weak D call TRBD1 (6 bases). Germline V gene sequence: CDR1 SQVTM, CDR2 ANQGSEA. V lost 0 bases and J 1 base, leaving 18 bases between the germline ends. CDR3 length: 17 residues. The CDR3 coding sequence is TGCAGCGTTGAAGAACCATACCGGGGGCAGGGGAACACTGAAGCTTTCTTT. Its protein is CSVEEPYRGQGNTEAFF.

The chain uses TRBV20-1 and TRBJ2-1; 9 nucleotides line up with TRBD2. V was clipped by 1 base and J by 1 base; unmatched bases: 11. The CDR3 is 18 amino acids. CDR1 DFQATT and CDR2 SNEGSKA come from the germline V gene (reference sequence). CDR3 nucleotides: TGCAGTGCTAGAGCATTCCTAGCGGGATTCGGATCCTACAATGAGCAGTTCTTC. It specifies CSARAFLAGFGSYNEQFF.

CDR3 sequence: CAPAPRAYEQYV. As DNA, the CDR3 is TGTGCCCCCGCACCGAGGGCTTACGAGCAGTACGTC. The J gene is TRBJ2-7, the V gene TRBV24-1; a possible D gene is TRBD2 (5 bases). V lost 12 bases, J lost 4 bases, and 15 bases lay in between. The V gene's germline CDR1 is KGHDR and CDR2 SFDVKD. The length of the CDR3 is 12 residues.

This clonotype was counted between two and nine times. The V gene is TRBV10-3, the J gene TRBJ2-7; TRBD1 might be the D (5 bases). Germline CDR1 and CDR2: ENHRY and SYGVKD. V lost 10 bases to trimming and J lost 2 bases, with 15 bases between them. The CDR3 totals 13 residues. The CDR3 nucleotides read TGTGCCACCCTCGACCAGGGCACCTACGAGCAGTACTTC. It specifies CATLDQGTYEQYF.

The chain recombines TRBV28 with TRBJ2-7; 7 nucleotides align to TRBD2. The germline CDR1 and CDR2 sequences are MDHEN and SYDVKM. The junction had 9 bases not matched to a gene; V was cut back by 5 bases and J by 11 bases. This CDR3 region has 12 residues. In nucleotides, the CDR3 is TGTGCCAGCAGTCGACTTAGCGGGTGGGAGTACTTC. Protein product: CASSRLSGWEYF.

This clonotype was detected only a few times. V gene TRBV27 combines with J gene TRBJ2-7, with TRBD2 matching 9 bases. Germline assignment: CDR1 MNHEY and CDR2 SMNVEV (reference sequence). The CDR3 has 16 residues. Trimming removed 7 bases from V and 4 bases from J; junction bases left unmatched: 14. In DNA form, the CDR3 reads TGTGCCAGCACTGCCAAAGGGTCTAGCGGGAAGTACGAGCAGTACGTC. The encoded protein is CASTAKGSSGKYEQYV.

This clonotype was seen more than once but under ten times. The V call is TRBV7-3, the J call TRBJ2-1; D is unclear. The CDR3 is 13 residues long. Germline lookup yields CDR1 SGHTA and CDR2 FQGTGA. Trimming shortened V by 4 bases and J by 4 bases, and 8 bases separated the two germline ends. CDR3 loop: CASSSAAYNEQFF. As DNA, the CDR3 is TGTGCCAGCAGCTCGGCAGCGTACAATGAGCAGTTCTTC. Full variable domain (rest looked up from reference TRBV7-3 and TRBJ2-1): GAGVSQTPSNKVTEKGKYVELRCDPISGHTALYWYRQSLGQGPEFLIYFQGTGAADDSGLPNDRFFAVRPEGSVSTLKIQRTERGDSAVYLCASSSAAYNEQFFGPGTRLTVL.

This clonotype was counted a few times. The CDR3 protein is CASSHSPGSRTEAFF. CDR3 bases: TGCGCCAGCAGCCATTCCCCAGGGTCTCGGACTGAAGCTTTCTTT. This chain uses TRBV4-3 with TRBJ1-1; D is possibly TRBD1 (5 bases). Deletions cut 3 bases from V and 5 bases from J, with 16 bases between. The germline CDR1 and CDR2 sequences are LGHNA and YSLEER. The CDR3 totals 15 residues.

Regarding this clonotype: Germline is not matched at one junction end, which may reflect a read error. This chain links TRBV12-3 or TRBV12-4 with TRBJ1-4; D uncertain. The CDR3 is 14 amino acids. CDR3 sequence (DNA): TGTGCCAGCAATACCCTTGGGTCTAATGAAAGACTGTTTTTT. This codes for CASNTLGSNERLFF.

In its sample, this clonotype was seen many times. The genes are TRBV7-2 and TRBJ2-5; 7 positions match TRBD2. The germline CDR1 and CDR2 sequences are SGHTA and FQGNSA. CDR3 length: 14 amino acids. V dropped 3 bases and J dropped 1; count of bases not matched to a gene: 2. The CDR3 spells CASSFGRAQETQYF. The DNA for the CDR3 is TGTGCCAGCAGCTTTGGGAGGGCCCAAGAGACCCAGTACTTC.

This clonotype was observed a handful of times. The chain carries TRBV11-1 and TRBJ1-1; no clear D. V was clipped by 3 bases and J by 3 bases, with 8 bases between them. The CDR3 has 13 amino acids. Germline V CDR1 and CDR2: SGHAT, FQDESV (reference sequence). CDR3 protein: CASSFHSDTEAFF. DNA for the CDR3: TGTGCCAGCAGCTTTCACTCGGACACTGAAGCTTTCTTT.

V usage is TRBV2 and J usage is TRBJ1-1; possible D gene TRBD1, 5 bases. This CDR3 is built from 15 residues. V was trimmed by 1 base and J by 7 bases, leaving 16 bases between them. Germline V gene lookup returns CDR1 SNHLY and CDR2 FYNNEI. The CDR3 sequence is CASSEVPFDSYEAFF. The CDR3 DNA is TGTGCCAGCAGTGAAGTCCCTTTTGACAGCTATGAAGCTTTCTTT.

This clonotype has ten or more counts. V gene TRBV29-1 combines with J gene TRBJ1-1; no firm D call. The germline V gene has CDR1 SQVTM and CDR2 ANQGSEA. The CDR3 contains 12 residues. V was shortened by 7 bases and J by 1 base, with 10 bases between the two germline ends. The CDR3 bases are TGCAGCGCTGACTCCTGGAACACTGAAGCTTTCTTT. Amino acids: CSADSWNTEAFF. The variable domain in full, with the rest retrieved from reference TRBV29-1 and TRBJ1-1, is SAVISQKPSRDICQRGTSLTIQCQVDSQVTMMFWYRQQPGQSLTLIATANQGSEATYESGFVIDKFPISRPNLTFSTLTVSNMSPEDSSIYLCSADSWNTEAFFGQGTRLTVV.

The rearrangement links TRBV7-2 to TRBJ1-1; 7 nucleotides align to TRBD1. The CDR3 sequence is 16 residues long. Looked up from germline, CDR1 is SGHTA and CDR2 is FQGNSA. Trimming took 5 bases from V and 0 from J; bases not matched to a gene: 9. The CDR3 sequence: CASSPTDRRVNTEAFF. CDR3 coding DNA: TGTGCCAGCAGCCCGACGGACAGGAGGGTGAACACTGAAGCTTTCTTT.

This clonotype has ten or more counts. This chain uses TRBV24-1 with TRBJ2-1; 13 bases match TRBD2. The CDR3 is 15 amino acids. Trimming at V came to 4 bases and at J to 8 bases, leaving 4 bases not matched to a gene. The germline V gene has CDR1 KGHDR and CDR2 SFDVKD. CDR3 in DNA: TGTGCCACCAGTGACCTTGGACTAGCGGGAGATGAGCAGTTCTTC. This sequence encodes CATSDLGLAGDEQFF.

This clonotype was counted between two and nine times. The V and J genes are TRBV11-2 and TRBJ2-3; 11 bases agree with TRBD2. Germline V gene data show CDR1 as SGHAT and CDR2 as FQNNGV. Trimming at V came to 4 bases and at J to 0 bases, leaving 12 bases not matched to a gene. The CDR3 contains 19 residues. The CDR3 sequence: CASSSDTLAGGHSTDTQYF. The CDR3 region has the DNA TGTGCCAGCAGCTCAGACACTCTAGCGGGGGGACATAGCACAGATACGCAGTATTTT.

The chain links TRBV7-2 to TRBJ2-1; the D is unclear. Between the trimmed V and J ends, which lost 2 bases and 12 bases, there was a span of 8 bases. Germline V lookup: CDR1 SGHTA, CDR2 FQGNSA. The CDR3 covers 11 residues. DNA of the CDR3: TGTGCCAGCAGCTTACCCCCAGGGCAGTTCTTC. It specifies CASSLPPGQFF.

The chain carries TRBV7-7 and TRBJ2-3; D gene uncertain. Germline assignment: CDR1 SSHAT and CDR2 FNYEAQ (reference sequence). This CDR3 has 14 amino acids. Between the trimmed V and J ends, which lost 5 bases and 5 bases, there was a span of 14 bases. DNA of the CDR3: TGTGCCAGCAGCCCTACACTGTCGGGAGATACGCAGTATTTT. This gives the protein CASSPTLSGDTQYF.